This T cell receptor (beta chain) was identified in a study of T cells in Graves' hyperthyroidism and ophthalmopathy (dated by TCRdb to 2018 to 2020). As for the study more broadly: Peripheral blood samples were taken at the time of initial diagnosis, prior to any treatment. TCR V-J signatures able to tell the groups apart were searched for in a discovery cohort of 90 to 100 patients, of whom 43 had Graves' ophthalmopathy and around 57 had stable Graves' hyperthyroidism. Prospective prediction of ophthalmopathy was tested in an independent validation cohort consisting of under 20 hyperthyroidism patients and around 17 patients who later progressed to ophthalmopathy. The roughly 90 discovery patients were divided at random into training and test sets in a 7:3 ratio. In roughly six Graves' hyperthyroidism patients, the study also compared T-cell repertoires from thyroid tissue with T-cell repertoires from blood. After blood sampling, hyperthyroidism patients were treated with methimazole at a starting dose of 30 mg daily, and ophthalmopathy patients were treated with high-dose intravenous methylprednisolone. The paper describes TCR Vbeta CDR3 sequencing of 140 or so peripheral blood samples, made up of 43 ophthalmopathy patients, 70 to 75 hyperthyroidism patients and around 17 progressor patients. Study-level results and caveats: No statistical method was used to fix the sample size in advance, and group allocation was not hidden from the investigators. In validation, the model predicted progression to ophthalmopathy with approximately 70% sensitivity and 72.22% specificity, a median of around six months before onset. A model built on a 13 V-J signature distinguished ophthalmopathy from stable hyperthyroidism, reaching 87.88% sensitivity and 81% to 83% specificity in cross-validation and 80%/75% in testing. Most expanded thyroid clonotypes (frequency above 0.001) were also detected in blood, a finding suggesting that blood repertoires may reflect thyroid immune responses.

Graves' hyperthyroidism was defined as stable when no progression to ophthalmopathy occurred over 18 months of follow-up. Hyperthyroidism patients were aged 18 to 65 years and newly diagnosed, with disease duration of less than 2 months. Exclusion was applied to patients with uncontrolled infections, other autoimmune diseases, pregnancy or lactation. Diagnoses were established on the basis of clinical symptoms, serum thyroxine and TRAb, thyroid ultrasound, and orbital computed tomography. PBMCs were isolated from roughly 10 ml of fresh peripheral blood by Ficoll-Paque density gradient centrifugation. Total RNA was extracted with Trizol reagent, and quality was checked on an Agilent 2100 Bioanalyzer. The CDR3 spans 15 residues, from the cysteine through the phenylalanine. The only DNA kept is the CDR3, 45 bases in frame from the first base. CDR1 and CDR2 were assigned from the germline V gene as MNHNS and SASEGT. V drops 3 bases and J drops 2 bases, leaving 11 bases in between.

This clonotype was recorded at least ten times. Its specific antigen is unknown. No base quality information exists; no much larger clone differs at one position. Amplification of TCR beta CDR3 regions was carried out from RNA transcripts. A first-round RT-PCR of the TCR CDR3 used the HTBI primer set with the Qiagen OneStep RT-PCR kit. The libraries were constructed in a second round of multiplex PCR and then size-selected and purified. Paired-end sequencing of the libraries was performed with 100 bp reads on an Illumina HiSeq2000. On the authors' methods: Raw data were processed with SOAPnuke, discarding reads with adapters, uncalled bases, mean Phred below 15, or no exact constant-primer or identifier match. COPE v1.2.5 was used to merge high-quality paired reads, and clonotypes were defined as unique nucleotide sequences. Clonotypes were aligned to IMGT TRBV, TRBD and TRBJ reference segments using MiTCR v1.1. Analysis was restricted to V-J combinations with a frequency above 0.0001, which covered roughly 99% of repertoires. A TCS score was defined as the ratio between F50 (clonal expansion) and ExV (chaos), using BLOSUM62-based TCRdist between CDR3 peptides within each V-J. Welch's t-statistics and random forest reduced fewer than 550 V-J features to 10 to 15, which were used in a naive Bayes classifier (R e1071). Using fastp trimming at Q25 and MiXCR clonotype assembly, TCRdb reanalyzed the public sequencing data and kept in-frame beta chains. Duplicate CDR3 protein sequences are folded into a single record with the most common DNA and genes. The V and J calls here are based on TCRdb, not the publication. Recorded for this sample are 210,000 or so distinct CDR3 sequences; 17% of them occurred a single time. The ten largest clones add up to around 50% of the sample.

The source material was blood. The receptor's source is a middle-aged man with Graves' hyperthyroidism. The V and J segments used are TRBV6-1 and TRBJ1-5; the D gene is possibly TRBD1, with 6 bases matching. The nucleotide sequence reads TGTGCCAGCAGTGACCCCAGGGGAGGCAATCAGCCCCAGCATTTT. Translated, this is CASSDPRGGNQPQHF.